This T cell receptor beta chain was retrieved from a study of cytomegalovirus exposure and HLA in healthy donors. Looking at the study overall: Roughly 180 million T cells yielded 100 million or so unique TCR beta sequences in earlier analysis.

For this clone: Its matching antigen is unknown.

Primers: 60 Vbeta forward and 13 Jbeta reverse. Profiling relied on immunoSEQ multiplex PCR, and the TCRdb table lists in-frame clones only, not all of them. The sample holds fewer than 250,000 clones, 81% seen once. Regarding the study as a whole: Presence/absence analyses supposed approximately even sequencing depth among donors. Among the CMV-associated chains, a few were confirmed in vitro as specific for CMV antigens.

This TCR came from a man in his late teens or twenties in good health and CMV-seronegative. Material for sequencing was PBMCs.

The CDR3 DNA reads as TGTGCCAGCAGTGCTGCCTGGGGGGTAGCCGAGCAGTACTTC. Its translation is CASSAAWGVAEQYF. The genes are TRBV6-1 and TRBJ2-7, with D possibly TRBD2 on 6 matching bases. Germline lookup yields CDR1 MNHNS and CDR2 SASEGT. V shed 4 bases and J shed 6 bases, with 16 bases lying between them. The CDR3 loop spans 14 amino acids.